This TCR beta chain was obtained from a study of blood T cell repertoires in COVID-19. The CDR3 has 14 residues. With 6 bases removed from V and 8 bases from J, the gap between germline ends came to 19 bases. From germline, CDR1 is MNHEY and CDR2 SVGEGT. Profiling relied on immunoSEQ multiplex PCR, and the TCRdb table lists in-frame clones only, not all of them. The repertoire includes more than 120,000 clones, approximately 84% of them detected once, and 2.6% sits in the top ten. The chain carries TRBV6-2 or TRBV6-3 and TRBJ1-1; D remains unclear. Sequenced material: peripheral blood. This receptor was taken from a human donor with acute or convalescent COVID-19. The donor label of this sample is uncertain. The chain's CDR3 is CASSPLTRQPEAFF. The CDR3, as DNA: TGTGCCAGCAGCCCCCTCACACGTCAACCCGAAGCTTTCTTT.